This T cell receptor beta chain comes out of a study of patients and donors after allogeneic stem cell transplantation. TCRdb processed the RT-PCR reads anew with MiXCR; each CDR3 protein has one entry. The profile covers approximately 170,000 distinct CDR3 sequences, with about a quarter appearing a single time and 26% taken by the ten largest. The sample holds a few counts of this clonotype. The source material was blood, either unsorted or a sorted T cell fraction (not recorded which). The sequence was obtained from a human donor who was either an allogeneic HSCT recipient or a stem cell or donor lymphocyte infusion donor (not recorded which). It is not recorded whose cells these are; they may come from a transplant donor.

The CDR3 loop reads CRGTRGTEAFF. In nucleotides, the CDR3 is TGCAGGGGAACCCGGGGCACTGAAGCTTTCTTT. The chain uses TRBV20-1 and TRBJ1-1; D unresolved. Germline V CDR1 and CDR2: DFQATT, SNEGSKA (reference sequence). The CDR3 loop spans 11 amino acids.